What follows are 29 T cell receptor beta chains derived from one specimen sequenced in a study of cytomegalovirus exposure and HLA in healthy donors. Vbeta (60) and Jbeta (13) primers were used in the PCR. The table came from immunoSEQ multiplex PCR; TCRdb's copy has only in-frame clones and leaves some out. The sample carries fewer than 110,000 clones, 60% to 75% recorded once. What was sequenced was PBMCs. These receptors were obtained from a man aged 30 to 45 in good health and CMV-seronegative.

The chain uses TRBV29-1 and TRBJ1-2; no clear D. Deletions cut 7 bases from V and 8 bases from J, with 20 bases between. The germline V gene has CDR1 SQVTM and CDR2 ANQGSEA. This CDR3 has 13 residues. The CDR3 spells CSAPGGEIGGYTF. For the CDR3, the DNA is TGCAGCGCCCCGGGCGGGGAAATAGGGGGCTACACCTTC. Full variable domain (remainder filled in from reference TRBV29-1 and TRBJ1-2): SAVISQKPSRDICQRGTSLTIQCQVDSQVTMMFWYRQQPGQSLTLIATANQGSEATYESGFVIDKFPISRPNLTFSTLTVSNMSPEDSSIYLCSAPGGEIGGYTFGSGTRLTVV.

A word on this clone: The same CDR3 can be traced to other DNA sequences in this sample. V gene TRBV2 combines with J gene TRBJ2-5, with 10 bases fitting TRBD2. The ends lost 4 bases at V and 4 bases at J; junction bases unmatched: 0. The CDR3 has 13 residues. Germline values: CDR1 SNHLY, CDR2 FYNNEI. The CDR3 bases are TGTGCCAGCAGTGGACTAGCGGGAGAGACCCAGTACTTC. The encoded protein is CASSGLAGETQYF.

CDR3 sequence: CAISPGVGPLYEQYF. The CDR3 nucleotides are TGTGCCATCAGTCCCGGGGTCGGCCCCCTATACGAGCAGTACTTC. V usage is TRBV10-3 and J usage is TRBJ2-7; the D gene is possibly TRBD2 (5 bases). Germline CDR1 reads ENHRY; CDR2 reads SYGVKD. The CDR3 sequence is 15 residues long. V was shortened by 5 bases and J by 4 bases, with 18 bases between the two germline ends.

The chain recombines TRBV25-1 with TRBJ2-4, with D possibly matching TRBD2 (5 bases). V lost 6 bases and J 0 bases, leaving 9 bases between the germline ends. The CDR3 spans 14 residues. Germline V gene sequence: CDR1 MGHDK, CDR2 SYGVNS. In DNA, the CDR3 is TGTGCCAGCAGATACGAGGGAGCCAAAAACATTCAGTACTTC. It specifies CASRYEGAKNIQYF.

This clone was counted at least ten times. The chain recombines TRBV5-4 with TRBJ2-3; 9 nucleotides line up with TRBD2. J lost 3 bases, V lost 4 bases, and 9 bases had no gene match. Per germline, CDR1 SGHNT and CDR2 YYREEE (reference sequence). The CDR3 runs 16 residues. The CDR3 sequence is CASSRDPGLATDTQYF. CDR3 sequence (DNA): TGTGCCAGCAGCCGAGACCCGGGACTAGCAACAGATACGCAGTATTTT.

The J gene is TRBJ1-4, the V gene TRBV7-6; TRBD1 is a possible D gene (6 bases). Germline CDR1 reads SGHVS; CDR2 reads FNYEAQ. V was cut by 5 bases and J by 7 bases, with 17 bases left in between. The CDR3 extends over 15 amino acids. In DNA form, the CDR3 reads TGTGCCAGCAGCCTCAGACAGGCGGTGGGTGAAAAACTGTTTTTT. Its translation is CASSLRQAVGEKLFF.

CDR3 sequence (DNA): TGTGCCAGCAGTGCGCCCAGGGGGCTCGGTAATGAAAAACTGTTTTTT. As protein: CASSAPRGLGNEKLFF. V and J are TRBV25-1 and TRBJ1-4, with TRBD1 matching 8 bases. V dropped 4 bases and J dropped 4; count of bases not matched to a gene: 8. The germline V gene encodes CDR1 MGHDK and CDR2 SYGVNS. The CDR3 is 16 residues long.

The chain employs TRBV5-4 and TRBJ2-7; 10 nucleotides match TRBD1. CDR1 and CDR2 (germline): SGHNT, YYREEE (reference sequence). J lost 2 bases, V lost 4 bases, and 3 bases had no gene match. The length of the CDR3 is 14 residues. CDR3 coding DNA: TGTGCCAGCAGCCCGGACAGGGGGACCTACGAGCAGTACTTC. Its translation: CASSPDRGTYEQYF.

This clone was seen more than once but under ten times. The chain joins TRBV19 to TRBJ1-5, with a possible D match to TRBD1 (6 bases). This CDR3 has 15 residues. Between the trimmed V and J ends, which lost 4 bases and 6 bases, there was a span of 16 bases. Germline V CDR1 and CDR2: LNHDA, SQIVND (reference sequence). The CDR3 DNA follows: TGTGCCAGTAGTAGTTCCGGGGGGCGCGGTCAGCCCCAGCATTTT. Translated, it gives CASSSSGGRGQPQHF. Together with reference TRBV19 and TRBJ1-5, the CDR3 gives the full variable domain: DGGITQSPKYLFRKEGQNVTLSCEQNLNHDAMYWYRQDPGQGLRLIYYSQIVNDFQKGDIAEGYSVSREKKESFPLTVTSAQKNPTAFYLCASSSSGGRGQPQHFGDGTRLSIL.

The rearrangement links TRBV18 to TRBJ2-6; maybe TRBD2 (5 bases). CDR3 length: 16 amino acids. Germline CDR1 reads KGHSH; CDR2 reads LQKENI. Deletions cut 3 bases from V and 0 bases from J, with 9 bases between. CDR3 loop: CASSPGLFSGANVLTF. CDR3 DNA sequence: TGTGCCAGCTCACCCGGACTTTTCTCTGGGGCCAACGTCCTGACTTTC.

The chain joins TRBV2 to TRBJ2-5, with D possibly being TRBD2 (6 bases). The germline V and J ends were trimmed by 7 bases and 3 bases, with 15 bases remaining between them. The CDR3 sequence is 14 residues long. CDR1 SNHLY and CDR2 FYNNEI come from the germline V gene. CDR3 amino acids: CASTSGTSEETQYF. The CDR3 DNA reads as TGTGCCAGCACTTCCGGGACTTCGGAAGAGACCCAGTACTTC.

The rearrangement uses TRBV7-9 and TRBJ1-1; tentative D call: TRBD1 (5 bases). Germline CDR1 is SEHNR and CDR2 is FQNEAQ (reference sequence). The V gene lost 1 base and the J gene lost 4 bases, with 7 bases spanning the gap. This CDR3 is 13 amino acids long. The DNA for the CDR3 is TGTGCCAGCAGCTTAGTGCAGGGCACTGAAGCTTTCTTT. Its translation: CASSLVQGTEAFF.

The rearrangement joins TRBV11-3 to TRBJ1-1; D not resolved. The CDR3 is made up of 14 amino acids. V was pared by 3 bases and J by 0 bases, with 8 bases between. CDR1 SGHNT and CDR2 YENEEA come from the germline V gene. For the CDR3, the DNA is TGTGCCAGCAGCTTCGGGAACCTGAACACTGAAGCTTTCTTT. It encodes CASSFGNLNTEAFF.

The rearrangement joins TRBV14 to TRBJ2-1; 10 bases line up with TRBD2. This CDR3 comprises 15 residues. Per germline, CDR1 SGHDN and CDR2 FVKESK. Trimming at V came to 4 bases and at J to 4 bases, leaving 4 bases not matched to a gene. The CDR3: CASSLGLAVYNEQFF. The CDR3, as DNA: TGTGCCAGCAGCCTAGGACTAGCGGTTTACAATGAGCAGTTCTTC.

This chain connects TRBV7-9 to TRBJ2-2, with D tentatively TRBD1 (6 bases). The CDR3 is made up of 15 amino acids. Germline V CDR1 and CDR2: SEHNR, FQNEAQ (reference sequence). V was pared by 5 bases and J by 5 bases, with 15 bases between. Written as DNA, the CDR3 is TGTGCCAGCAGCCGGCACAGGGAGAGGACCGGGGAGCTGTTTTTT. Translated, it gives CASSRHRERTGELFF.

This rearrangement joins TRBV4-2 to TRBJ2-7; the match to TRBD2 covers 7 bases. The V gene end was trimmed by 0 bases and the J gene end by 0 bases; junction bases not matched to a gene: 5. This CDR3 has 16 residues. Looked up from germline, CDR1 is LGHNA and CDR2 is YNFKEQ. The CDR3 loop reads CASSQERGSPSYEQYF. The CDR3 bases are TGTGCCAGCAGCCAAGAGCGGGGGTCCCCCTCCTACGAGCAGTACTTC.

CDR3 amino acids: CASSPSGTGHQPQHF. CDR3 in DNA: TGTGCCAGCAGTCCCTCCGGGACAGGGCACCAGCCCCAGCATTTT. The J gene is TRBJ1-5, the V gene TRBV27; TRBD1 matches 9 bases. The ends lost 5 bases at V and 7 bases at J; junction bases unmatched: 9. The CDR3 covers 15 residues. Per the germline V gene, CDR1 is MNHEY and CDR2 is SMNVEV (reference sequence).

The rearrangement links TRBV7-9 to TRBJ1-4; TRBD1 might be the D (6 bases). Trimming took off 11 bases at V and 5 bases at J, with 15 bases between the two ends. Germline V lookup: CDR1 SEHNR, CDR2 FQNEAQ (reference sequence). There are 13 residues in the CDR3. The CDR3 DNA is TGTGCCTCCAGGGGCTCCGCAAATGAAAAACTGTTTTTT. It translates to CASRGSANEKLFF.

This clone was recorded only once. The CDR3 spells CASSIGVRDYETQYF. The CDR3 bases are TGTGCCAGTAGTATAGGAGTCCGGGACTACGAGACCCAGTACTTC. This chain connects TRBV19 to TRBJ2-5; 7 bases fit TRBD2. Germline values: CDR1 LNHDA, CDR2 SQIVND (reference sequence). Germline trimming cut 1 base from V and 5 bases from J; bases unmatched to any gene: 7. The CDR3 is 15 amino acids.

This chain joins TRBV9 and TRBJ2-7; 8 bases match TRBD1. Germline V lookup: CDR1 SGDLS, CDR2 YYNGEE. The J segment lost 3 bases and the V segment lost 3 bases, leaving 5 bases of the junction unmatched. The CDR3 spans 14 residues. CDR3 sequence reads: CASSAGTGLYEQYF. In nucleotides, the CDR3 is TGTGCCAGCAGCGCCGGGACAGGTCTCTACGAGCAGTACTTC.

This clone was found once. This chain uses TRBV27 with TRBJ2-1; 14 positions agree with TRBD2. After removal of 0 bases from V and 10 bases from J, the junction contained 8 bases not matched to a gene. The CDR3 is made up of 17 amino acids. Germline V CDR1 and CDR2: MNHEY, SMNVEV (reference sequence). The CDR3 nucleotides read TGTGCCAGCAGTTTATCGCCGGGACTAGCGGGAGCCCTCGAGCAGTTCTTC. This encodes CASSLSPGLAGALEQFF.

V is TRBV28 and J is TRBJ1-1, with D hard to call. The CDR3 spans 16 residues. Germline V CDR1 and CDR2: MDHEN, SYDVKM. V lost 2 bases and J lost 2, with 15 bases in between. CDR3 in amino acids: CASSLSPGNRNTEAFF. The CDR3 DNA is TGTGCCAGCAGTTTAAGTCCCGGGAACAGAAACACTGAAGCTTTCTTT.

The chain carries TRBV25-1 and TRBJ2-3; TRBD2 is a possible D gene (7 bases). Per the germline V gene, CDR1 is MGHDK and CDR2 is SYGVNS. The CDR3 extends over 15 amino acids. Trimming took off 4 bases at V and 4 bases at J, with 15 bases between the two ends. The CDR3 DNA reads as TGTGCCAGCAGTGTGGGGGGGCGCATAGCAGATACGCAGTATTTT. It codes for CASSVGGRIADTQYF.

This chain connects TRBV9 to TRBJ1-1; D is possibly TRBD1 (6 bases). Looked up from germline, CDR1 is SGDLS and CDR2 is YYNGEE. The CDR3 sequence is 13 residues long. The V end lost 2 bases, the J end lost 1 base, and 6 bases lay between the germline ends. CDR3: CASSVDRNTEAFF. The CDR3 nucleotides read TGTGCCAGCAGCGTGGACAGGAACACTGAAGCTTTCTTT.

CDR3 protein: CASSSRSPRGYTF. The DNA for the CDR3 is TGTGCCAGCTCAAGCCGGAGTCCGAGGGGCTACACCTTC. The chain uses TRBV5-6 and TRBJ1-2; D unresolved. The CDR3 runs 13 residues. CDR1 and CDR2 from the germline V gene are SGHDT and YYEEEE. V was trimmed by 7 bases and J by 8 bases, leaving 18 bases between them.

The genes are TRBV11-2 and TRBJ2-2; TRBD1 matches at 7 bases. Germline V gene sequence: CDR1 SGHAT, CDR2 FQNNGV. After removal of 5 bases from V and 1 base from J, the junction contained 1 base not matched to a gene. There are 14 residues in the CDR3. The CDR3 region has the DNA TGTGCCAGCAGCGGGACAGAGAACACCGGGGAGCTGTTTTTT. As protein: CASSGTENTGELFF.

There are a few counts of this clone. This chain links TRBV2 with TRBJ2-7; the match to TRBD2 covers 7 bases. V was clipped by 6 bases and J by 3 bases; unmatched bases: 17. The CDR3 has 17 amino acids. Germline CDR1 and CDR2: SNHLY and FYNNEI. The CDR3: CASRPSSGRASFYEQYF. The CDR3 DNA reads TGTGCCAGCAGGCCAAGTAGCGGGCGAGCTTCTTTCTACGAGCAGTACTTC.

A single count supports this clone. The J gene is TRBJ2-7, the V gene TRBV6-1, with D tentatively TRBD1 (6 bases). Germline assignment: CDR1 MNHNS and CDR2 SASEGT. The V end lost 3 bases, the J end lost 0 bases, and 15 bases lay between the germline ends. CDR3 size: 16 residues. For the CDR3, the DNA is TGTGCCAGCAGTGAGAGTTACAGGGTCACCTCCTACGAGCAGTACTTC. It is translated as CASSESYRVTSYEQYF.

The V call is TRBV28, the J call TRBJ2-7, with 8 bases identical to TRBD2. With 5 bases clipped from V and 3 bases from J, the junction kept 3 bases outside the gene matches. Germline-derived CDR1 and CDR2 are MDHEN and SYDVKM. This CDR3 is 13 amino acids long. The CDR3 DNA sequence: TGTGCCAGCAGTAGCGGGGGTGACTACGAGCAGTACTTC. It yields the protein CASSSGGDYEQYF.